The sequence of this T cell receptor beta chain was determined in a study of technical replicates of blood from a handful of donors. Assay: immunoSEQ multiplex PCR; the TCRdb copy retains only in-frame clones and omits some. The sample contains some 85,000 clones, about 97% of which appear only once. The TCR comes from a human donor in good health. The sequenced material came from T cells isolated from PBMCs.

CDR3 protein: CATPGQGNYGYTF. The CDR3 nucleotides are TGTGCCACACCGGGACAGGGGAACTATGGCTACACCTTC. This chain joins TRBV28 and TRBJ1-2, with TRBD1 matching over 10 bases. The CDR3 totals 13 residues. V lost 10 bases, J lost 2 bases, and 4 bases stayed unmatched. Germline CDR1 MDHEN, CDR2 SYDVKM.